The 29 T cell receptor beta chains in this list originate from one sample, sequenced in a study of cytomegalovirus exposure and HLA in healthy donors (TCRdb year 2017). Library creation used the immunoSEQ multiplex PCR assay. For the multiplex PCR, a mixture combining 60 forward primers for TCR Vbeta segments and 13 reverse primers for TCR Jbeta segments was used. TCRdb carries this immuneACCESS record with in-frame sequences only. Its versions omit some clonotypes, under half of them owing to an unresolved V gene in the studies checked, with the rest unexplained. Present in this sample are over 150,000 clones, 80% of which were seen just once. The ten largest account for about 13% of the sample. Sequencing input: PBMCs. These receptors were obtained from a man aged 30 to 39 in good health and CMV-seropositive.

This clone was seen a single time. CDR3 region: CASSLRGGYGYTF. For the CDR3, the DNA is TGTGCCAGCAGCTTGAGGGGAGGGTATGGCTACACCTTC. The V call is TRBV5-5, the J call TRBJ1-2, with a tentative D call TRBD1 (5 bases). The length of the CDR3 is 13 residues. Germline-derived CDR1 and CDR2 are SGHKS and YYEKEE (reference sequence). V dropped 1 base and J dropped 5 bases, with 9 bases sitting between them.

J is TRBJ1-5 and V is TRBV2; no clear D. The V gene's germline CDR1 is SNHLY and CDR2 FYNNEI. This CDR3 has 15 amino acids. V was shortened by 6 bases and J by 3 bases, with 15 bases between the two germline ends. DNA for the CDR3: TGTGCCAGCAGGGAATACAGTGCCTCCAATCAGCCCCAGCATTTT. Amino acid sequence: CASREYSASNQPQHF.

This clone has a handful of counts. The genes are TRBV13 and TRBJ2-4; 8 bases are shared with TRBD2. CDR1 and CDR2 from the germline V gene are PRHDT and FYEKMQ (reference sequence). V dropped 5 bases and J dropped 8; count of bases not matched to a gene: 11. The CDR3 sequence is 15 residues long. The CDR3: CASSPGGGLGDIQYF. In nucleotides, the CDR3 is TGTGCCAGCAGCCCAGGCGGGGGGTTGGGGGACATTCAGTACTTC.

This sequence joins TRBV14 and TRBJ2-6; D perhaps matches TRBD1 (6 bases). This CDR3 region has 18 residues. The germline V gene has CDR1 SGHDN and CDR2 FVKESK. V lost 1 base and J 3 bases, leaving 16 bases between the germline ends. CDR3 loop: CASSQVPGDNVGANVLTF. CDR3 DNA: TGTGCCAGCAGCCAAGTACCAGGGGATAACGTTGGGGCCAACGTCCTGACTTTC.

The gene calls are TRBV30 and TRBJ2-3; tentatively, D is TRBD2 (5 bases). This CDR3 has 15 residues. Germline V gives CDR1 GTSNPN, CDR2 SVGIG (reference sequence). With 2 bases removed from V and 4 bases from J, the gap between germline ends came to 16 bases. The CDR3 here is CAWSPPADGPDTQYF. CDR3 sequence (DNA): TGTGCCTGGAGTCCCCCAGCGGATGGTCCAGATACGCAGTATTTT.

A note on this clone: The junction departs from germline at one end; a sequencing error may be responsible. The chain employs TRBV5-1 and TRBJ2-3; 7 bases match TRBD2. This CDR3 comprises 15 residues. The germline CDR1 and CDR2 sequences are SGHRS and YFSETQ. The CDR3 DNA reads TGCGCCAGCGGCTTGGCGGGAGCTAGCACAGATACGCAGTATTTT. Residues: CASGLAGASTDTQYF.

The chain has TRBV2 and TRBJ2-2; D unclear. The CDR3 loop spans 15 amino acids. The V end lost 6 bases, the J end lost 0 bases, and 11 bases lay between the germline ends. In germline, CDR1 is SNHLY, CDR2 FYNNEI. The CDR3 bases are TGTGCCAGCAGGGCATCGAACGCGAACACCGGGGAGCTGTTTTTT. Protein: CASRASNANTGELFF.

The chain uses TRBV7-3 and TRBJ2-3, with 13 bases aligning to TRBD2. In germline, CDR1 is SGHTA, CDR2 FQGTGA. The ends lost 5 bases at V and 6 bases at J; junction bases unmatched: 8. The CDR3 totals 16 residues. For the CDR3, the DNA is TGTGCCAGCAGCCCCGGACTAGCGGGAGCAGGGGATACGCAGTATTTT. As protein: CASSPGLAGAGDTQYF.

The chain employs TRBV18 and TRBJ2-7, with 12 bases matching TRBD2. Germline CDR1 and CDR2: KGHSH and LQKENI. J was trimmed by 3 bases and V by 6 bases; bases with no gene match: 6. This CDR3 is 15 amino acids long. CDR3 residues: CASSPGTSGYYEQYF. CDR3 coding DNA: TGTGCCAGCTCCCCTGGGACTAGCGGGTACTACGAGCAGTACTTC.

The CDR3 DNA reads TGCGCCAGCAGCGCAGCACAGGGCTACGAGCAGTACTTC. The encoded protein is CASSAAQGYEQYF. The chain is built from TRBV5-1 and TRBJ2-7, with TRBD1 as a possible D gene (6 bases). Germline V lookup: CDR1 SGHRS, CDR2 YFSETQ. V gave up 4 bases and J gave up 3 bases, with 11 bases separating them. This CDR3 contains 13 residues.

This clone was observed a few times. This chain uses TRBV12-5 with TRBJ1-5; 8 bases agree with TRBD1. J was trimmed by 5 bases and V by 6 bases; bases with no gene match: 9. Germline assignment: CDR1 LGHNT and CDR2 FRNRAP. The length of the CDR3 is 15 residues. The CDR3 protein is CASGPGTGFYQPQHF. DNA of the CDR3: TGTGCTAGTGGCCCGGGGACAGGATTTTATCAGCCCCAGCATTTT.

With respect to this clone: This sample includes further DNA sequences coding for the same CDR3. The V and J genes are TRBV7-8 and TRBJ2-7; D unclear. Germline values: CDR1 SGHVS, CDR2 FQNEAQ. Trimming took 1 base from V and 1 from J, leaving 8 bases between them. The CDR3 extends over 14 amino acids. The CDR3 nucleotides read TGTGCCAGCAGCTTAGTGCACAGATCCTACGAGCAGTACTTC. This sequence encodes CASSLVHRSYEQYF.

This chain uses TRBV19 with TRBJ1-1, with D perhaps TRBD1 (5 bases). Germline V lookup: CDR1 LNHDA, CDR2 SQIVND (reference sequence). Between the trimmed V and J ends, which lost 3 bases and 0 bases, there was a span of 17 bases. This CDR3 contains 17 residues. DNA for the CDR3: TGTGCCAGTAGTATTTTCCCGGCAGGGACTTTGAACACTGAAGCTTTCTTT. Translating it yields CASSIFPAGTLNTEAFF.

This clone was observed a few times. J is TRBJ1-1 and V is TRBV27; 7 bases map to TRBD1. V shed 5 bases, J shed 4 bases, and the junction held 1 base outside the gene matches. This CDR3 contains 12 residues. Looked up from germline, CDR1 is MNHEY and CDR2 is SMNVEV (reference sequence). CDR3 sequence: CASSRQGTEAFF. The CDR3 DNA reads as TGTGCCAGCAGTCGACAGGGCACTGAAGCTTTCTTT.

The chain carries TRBV10-2 and TRBJ1-2, with 8 bases fitting TRBD1. The trim removed 3 bases at V and 3 bases at J, leaving 0 bases unmatched. The CDR3 has 13 amino acids. From germline, CDR1 is WSHSY and CDR2 SAAADI. In nucleotides, the CDR3 is TGCGCCAGCAGTGAACAGGGGGACTATGGCTACACCTTC. Its translation is CASSEQGDYGYTF.

V and J are TRBV5-1 and TRBJ2-7; TRBD2 matches at 8 bases. This CDR3 spans 15 amino acids. Trimming took 4 bases from V and 2 from J; bases not matched to a gene: 8. Per the germline V gene, CDR1 is SGHRS and CDR2 is YFSETQ. CDR3 sequence reads: CASSPDTSGTYEQYF. The DNA of the CDR3 is TGCGCCAGCAGCCCGGACACTAGCGGTACCTACGAGCAGTACTTC.

The chain couples TRBV28 to TRBJ1-1; 10 nucleotides align to TRBD1. V was clipped by 4 bases and J by 5 bases; unmatched bases: 7. CDR1 and CDR2 (germline): MDHEN, SYDVKM. The CDR3 spans 15 residues. This chain's CDR3 is CASSSLGQGETEAFF. The CDR3, as DNA: TGTGCCAGCAGTTCTCTCGGACAGGGGGAGACTGAAGCTTTCTTT.

V and J are TRBV5-1 and TRBJ2-1; 7 nucleotides align to TRBD1. Trimming took 0 bases from V and 3 from J; bases not matched to a gene: 3. Per the germline V gene, CDR1 is SGHRS and CDR2 is YFSETQ. This CDR3 contains 15 residues. The CDR3 DNA follows: TGCGCCAGCAGCTTGGCAGGGGGACGCTACAATGAGCAGTTCTTC. Residues: CASSLAGGRYNEQFF.

The genes are TRBV5-1 and TRBJ2-7, with 9 bases matching TRBD1. Losses at the gene ends were 4 bases for V and 5 bases for J; bases not matched to a gene: 16. Germline CDR1 and CDR2: SGHRS and YFSETQ. CDR3 size: 17 residues. The CDR3 protein is CASSLTDWTGEENEQYF. The DNA of the CDR3 is TGCGCCAGCAGCCTCACCGACTGGACAGGGGAGGAAAACGAGCAGTACTTC.

This clone was seen a few times. The V gene is TRBV28, the J gene TRBJ2-7; TRBD2 aligns across 11 bases. Germline V CDR1 and CDR2: MDHEN, SYDVKM. The CDR3 totals 12 residues. Unmatched junction bases numbered 1, after V lost 6 bases and J lost 6 bases. The CDR3 reads CASRTSGSEQYF. The CDR3 DNA follows: TGTGCCAGCAGAACTAGCGGGAGCGAGCAGTACTTC.

The V gene is TRBV7-2, the J gene TRBJ2-7; TRBD1 might be the D (6 bases). This CDR3 has 14 amino acids. V was cut by 4 bases and J by 4 bases, with 14 bases left in between. CDR1 and CDR2 (germline): SGHTA, FQGNSA. The CDR3 loop is CASSSPGQLYEQYF. CDR3 DNA sequence: TGTGCCAGCAGCTCCCCGGGACAACTATACGAGCAGTACTTC.

The V call is TRBV5-1, the J call TRBJ1-1; D might be TRBD1 (6 bases). The germline V gene has CDR1 SGHRS and CDR2 YFSETQ. The CDR3 covers 15 residues. V dropped 2 bases and J dropped 3 bases, with 14 bases sitting between them. The CDR3 here is CASSLNRVLDTEAFF. The CDR3 region has the DNA TGCGCCAGCAGCTTAAACAGGGTTTTGGACACTGAAGCTTTCTTT. The complete variable domain, with remaining parts taken from reference TRBV5-1 and TRBJ1-1, reads KAGVTQTPRYLIKTRGQQVTLSCSPISGHRSVSWYQQTPGQGLQFLFEYFSETQRNKGNFPGRFSGRQFSNSRSEMNVSTLELGDSALYLCASSLNRVLDTEAFFGQGTRLTVV.

This clone was counted between two and nine times. V is TRBV28 and J is TRBJ2-4; weak D call: TRBD2 (7 bases). This CDR3 has 14 amino acids. Germline V gene data show CDR1 as MDHEN and CDR2 as SYDVKM. The V gene lost 7 bases and the J gene lost 6 bases, with 16 bases spanning the gap. Written as DNA, the CDR3 is TGTGCCAGCACCCCAAGGGGGGGCTCAAACATTCAGTACTTC. This gives the protein CASTPRGGSNIQYF.

The chain combines TRBV5-6 with TRBJ2-3; 8 bases align to TRBD1. The germline V gene has CDR1 SGHDT and CDR2 YYEEEE. V was pared by 1 base and J by 4 bases, with 8 bases of the junction left unmatched. The CDR3 is made up of 16 amino acids. For the CDR3, the DNA is TGTGCCAGCAGCTTGCCCGGGACAGGAGTCTCAGATACGCAGTATTTT. It yields the protein CASSLPGTGVSDTQYF.

The rearrangement joins TRBV29-1 to TRBJ1-5; a possible D gene is TRBD1 (6 bases). The CDR3 has 12 amino acids. V lost 6 bases and J lost 5, with 11 bases in between. The germline CDR1 and CDR2 sequences are SQVTM and ANQGSEA. CDR3 residues: CSVLQGDQPQHF. CDR3 DNA: TGCAGCGTGCTACAGGGTGATCAGCCCCAGCATTTT.

The chain is built from TRBV5-1 and TRBJ1-1; D remains ambiguous. Trimming removed 1 base at V and 1 base at J, with 8 bases between. Germline CDR1 is SGHRS and CDR2 is YFSETQ. The CDR3 loop spans 14 amino acids. The chain's CDR3 is CASSLSWANTEAFF. CDR3 nucleotides: TGCGCCAGCAGCTTGAGTTGGGCGAACACTGAAGCTTTCTTT.

V gene TRBV15 combines with J gene TRBJ2-2; D is undetermined. CDR3 length: 14 amino acids. The V end lost 0 bases, the J end lost 1 base, and 3 bases lay between the germline ends. Germline lookup yields CDR1 LNHNV and CDR2 YYDKDF (reference sequence). CDR3 loop: CATSRDRNTGELFF. In DNA, the CDR3 is TGTGCCACCAGCAGAGATAGGAACACCGGGGAGCTGTTTTTT.

This clone was seen only a few times. The genes are TRBV7-9 and TRBJ2-3; D might be TRBD1 (6 bases). V was pared by 1 base and J by 4 bases, with 9 bases between. The CDR3 runs to 14 residues. From germline, CDR1 is SEHNR and CDR2 FQNEAQ (reference sequence). The chain's CDR3 is CASSLGTEADTQYF. DNA for the CDR3: TGTGCCAGCAGCTTAGGGACAGAAGCAGATACGCAGTATTTT.

This chain connects TRBV18 to TRBJ2-7; D may be TRBD2 (5 bases). Trimming took off 1 base at V and 4 bases at J, with 17 bases between the two ends. This CDR3 comprises 16 residues. Germline CDR1 is KGHSH and CDR2 is LQKENI. The CDR3 DNA follows: TGTGCCAGCTCACCACTATATGGGGAGCATGTGTACGAGCAGTACTTC. This gives the protein CASSPLYGEHVYEQYF. The full variable domain, its missing parts supplied by reference TRBV18 and TRBJ2-7, is NAGVMQNPRHLVRRRGQEARLRCSPMKGHSHVYWYRQLPEEGLKFMVYLQKENIIDESGMPKERFSAEFPKEGPSILRIQQVVRGDSAAYFCASSPLYGEHVYEQYFGPGTRLTVT.